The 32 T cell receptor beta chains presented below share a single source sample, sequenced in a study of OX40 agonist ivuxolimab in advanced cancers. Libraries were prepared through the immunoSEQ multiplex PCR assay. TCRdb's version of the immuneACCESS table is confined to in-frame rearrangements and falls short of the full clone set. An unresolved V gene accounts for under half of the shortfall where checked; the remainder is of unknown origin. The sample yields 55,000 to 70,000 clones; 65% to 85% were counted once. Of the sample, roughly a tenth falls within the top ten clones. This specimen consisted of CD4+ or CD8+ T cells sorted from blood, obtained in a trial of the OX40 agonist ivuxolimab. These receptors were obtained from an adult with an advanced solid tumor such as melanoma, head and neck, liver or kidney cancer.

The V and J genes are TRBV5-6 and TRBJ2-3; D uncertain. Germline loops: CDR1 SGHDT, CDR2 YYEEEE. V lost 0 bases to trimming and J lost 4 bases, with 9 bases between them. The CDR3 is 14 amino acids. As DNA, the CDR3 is TGTGCCAGCAGCTTGGGTCCGCCACCAGATACGCAGTATTTT. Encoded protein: CASSLGPPPDTQYF.

This chain's CDR3 is CASSLPGQGGPGELFF. The CDR3 DNA reads as TGTGCCAGCAGTCTCCCGGGACAGGGAGGGCCCGGGGAGCTGTTTTTT. This chain uses TRBV7-9 with TRBJ2-2; 9 bases line up with TRBD1. This CDR3 comprises 16 residues. Germline V CDR1 and CDR2: SEHNR, FQNEAQ (reference sequence). V lost 6 bases and J lost 6; bases outside the gene matches: 11.

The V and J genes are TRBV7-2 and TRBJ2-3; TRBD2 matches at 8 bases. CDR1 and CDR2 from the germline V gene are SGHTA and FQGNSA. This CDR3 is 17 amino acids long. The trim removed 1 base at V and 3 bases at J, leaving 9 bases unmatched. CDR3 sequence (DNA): TGTGCCAGCAGCTTAGAGTCTGCCAGCGGGAGAACAGATACGCAGTATTTT. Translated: CASSLESASGRTDTQYF.

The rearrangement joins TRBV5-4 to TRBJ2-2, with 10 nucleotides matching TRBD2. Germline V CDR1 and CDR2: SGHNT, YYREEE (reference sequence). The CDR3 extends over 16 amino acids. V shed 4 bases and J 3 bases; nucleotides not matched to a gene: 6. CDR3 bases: TGTGCCAGCAGCCCAAGCGGGGGGGCCTACACCGGGGAGCTGTTTTTT. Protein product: CASSPSGGAYTGELFF.

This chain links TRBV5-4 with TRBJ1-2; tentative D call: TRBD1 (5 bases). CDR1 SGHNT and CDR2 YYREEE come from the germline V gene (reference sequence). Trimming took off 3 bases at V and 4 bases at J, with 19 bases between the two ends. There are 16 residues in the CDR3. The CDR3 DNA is TGTGCCAGCAGCTACATAGGGACGAAAAAAGGCTATGGCTACACCTTC. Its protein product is CASSYIGTKKGYGYTF.

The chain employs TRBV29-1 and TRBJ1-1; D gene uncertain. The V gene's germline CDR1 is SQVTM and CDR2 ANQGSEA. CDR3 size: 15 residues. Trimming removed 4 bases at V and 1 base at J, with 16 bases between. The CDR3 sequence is CSVAFSGIRNTEAFF. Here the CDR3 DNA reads TGCAGCGTTGCTTTCTCTGGGATTCGGAACACTGAAGCTTTCTTT.

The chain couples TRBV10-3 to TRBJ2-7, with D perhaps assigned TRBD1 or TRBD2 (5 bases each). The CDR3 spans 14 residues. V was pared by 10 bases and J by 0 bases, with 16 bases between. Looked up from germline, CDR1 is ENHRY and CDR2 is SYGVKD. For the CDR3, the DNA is TGTGCCACGTCCGGGACGGGGACCTCCTACGAGCAGTACGTC. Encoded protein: CATSGTGTSYEQYV.

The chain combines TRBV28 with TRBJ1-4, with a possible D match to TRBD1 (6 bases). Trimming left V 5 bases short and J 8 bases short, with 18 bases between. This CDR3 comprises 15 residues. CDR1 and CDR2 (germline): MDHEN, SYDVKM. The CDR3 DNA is TGTGCCAGCAGTCCAACAGGGACCTTGGGGGAAAAACTGTTTTTT. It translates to CASSPTGTLGEKLFF.

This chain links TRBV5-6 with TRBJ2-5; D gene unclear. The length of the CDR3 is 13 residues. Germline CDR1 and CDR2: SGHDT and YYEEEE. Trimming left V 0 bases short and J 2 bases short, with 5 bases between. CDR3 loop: CASSLVQQETQYF. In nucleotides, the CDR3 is TGTGCCAGCAGCTTGGTTCAACAAGAGACCCAGTACTTC. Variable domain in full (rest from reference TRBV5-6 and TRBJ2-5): DAGVTQSPTHLIKTRGQQVTLRCSPKSGHDTVSWYQQALGQGPQFIFQYYEEEERQRGNFPDRFSGHQFPNYSSELNVNALLLGDSALYLCASSLVQQETQYFGPGTRLLVL.

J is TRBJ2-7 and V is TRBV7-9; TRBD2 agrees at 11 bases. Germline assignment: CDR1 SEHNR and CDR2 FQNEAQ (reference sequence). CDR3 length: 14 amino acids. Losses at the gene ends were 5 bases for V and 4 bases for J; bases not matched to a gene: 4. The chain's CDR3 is CASSQTSGMYEQYF. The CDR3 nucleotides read TGTGCCAGCAGCCAGACTAGCGGGATGTACGAGCAGTACTTC.

The CDR3 DNA is TGTGCCAGCAGCCCAGCCGGGACTAGCGGGAGGACTGATACGCAGTATTTT. Its protein product is CASSPAGTSGRTDTQYF. The rearrangement links TRBV5-4 to TRBJ2-3; 15 positions match TRBD2. V was clipped by 4 bases and J by 6 bases; unmatched bases: 9. Germline V gene lookup returns CDR1 SGHNT and CDR2 YYREEE (reference sequence). The CDR3 is made up of 17 amino acids.

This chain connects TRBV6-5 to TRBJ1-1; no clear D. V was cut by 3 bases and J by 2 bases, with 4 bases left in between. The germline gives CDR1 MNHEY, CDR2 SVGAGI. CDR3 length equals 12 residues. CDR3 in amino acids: CASSYSNTEAFF. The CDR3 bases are TGTGCCAGCAGTTATTCTAACACTGAAGCTTTCTTT.

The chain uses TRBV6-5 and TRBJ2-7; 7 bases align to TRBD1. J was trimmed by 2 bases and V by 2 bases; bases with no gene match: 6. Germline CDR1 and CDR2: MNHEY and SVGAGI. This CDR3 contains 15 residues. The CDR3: CASSYGGQRAYEQYF. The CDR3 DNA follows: TGTGCCAGCAGTTACGGGGGACAGCGAGCCTACGAGCAGTACTTC.

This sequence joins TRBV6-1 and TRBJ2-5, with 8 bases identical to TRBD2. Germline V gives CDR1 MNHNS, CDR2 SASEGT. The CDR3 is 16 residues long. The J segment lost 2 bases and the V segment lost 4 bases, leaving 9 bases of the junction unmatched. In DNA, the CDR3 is TGTGCCAGCAGTGGACTAGCGCCTTGGGGTCAAGAGACCCAGTACTTC. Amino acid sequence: CASSGLAPWGQETQYF.

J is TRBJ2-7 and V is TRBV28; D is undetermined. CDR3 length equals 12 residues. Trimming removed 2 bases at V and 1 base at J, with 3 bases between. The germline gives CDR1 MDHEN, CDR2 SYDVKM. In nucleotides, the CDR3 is TGTGCCAGCAGTTTAGAATCCTACGAGCAGTACTTC. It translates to CASSLESYEQYF. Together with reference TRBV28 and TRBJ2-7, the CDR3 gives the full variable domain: DVKVTQSSRYLVKRTGEKVFLECVQDMDHENMFWYRQDPGLGLRLIYFSYDVKMKEKGDIPEGYSVSREKKERFSLILESASTNQTSMYLCASSLESYEQYFGPGTRLTVT.

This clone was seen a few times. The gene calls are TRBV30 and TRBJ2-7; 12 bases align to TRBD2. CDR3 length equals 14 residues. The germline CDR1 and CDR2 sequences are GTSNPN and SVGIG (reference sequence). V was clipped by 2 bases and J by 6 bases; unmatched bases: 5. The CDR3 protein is CAWSSTSGRSEQYF. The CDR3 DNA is TGTGCCTGGAGTAGCACTAGCGGGAGGAGCGAGCAGTACTTC. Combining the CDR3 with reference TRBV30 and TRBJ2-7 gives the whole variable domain SQTIHQWPATLVQPVGSPLSLECTVEGTSNPNLYWYRQAAGRGLQLLFYSVGIGQISSEVPQNLSASRPQDRQFILSSKKLLLSDSGFYLCAWSSTSGRSEQYFGPGTRLTVT.

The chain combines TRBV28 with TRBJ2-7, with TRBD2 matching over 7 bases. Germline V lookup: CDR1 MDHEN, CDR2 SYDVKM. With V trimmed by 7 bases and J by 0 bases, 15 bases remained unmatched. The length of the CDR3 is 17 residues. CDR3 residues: CASTPWARDYVSYEQYF. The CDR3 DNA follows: TGTGCCAGCACACCTTGGGCCCGGGACTATGTCTCCTACGAGCAGTACTTC. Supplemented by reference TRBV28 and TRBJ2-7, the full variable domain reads DVKVTQSSRYLVKRTGEKVFLECVQDMDHENMFWYRQDPGLGLRLIYFSYDVKMKEKGDIPEGYSVSREKKERFSLILESASTNQTSMYLCASTPWARDYVSYEQYFGPGTRLTVT.

The CDR3 DNA is TGCGCCAGCAGCGTAGGACTAGCGGGGGCGGGAGAGACCCAGTACTTC. Its translation is CASSVGLAGAGETQYF. The rearrangement uses TRBV5-1 and TRBJ2-5; TRBD2 agrees at 13 bases. V trimming: 4 bases; J trimming: 4 bases; junction bases outside the gene matches: 7. The CDR3 is made up of 16 amino acids. Germline V lookup: CDR1 SGHRS, CDR2 YFSETQ.

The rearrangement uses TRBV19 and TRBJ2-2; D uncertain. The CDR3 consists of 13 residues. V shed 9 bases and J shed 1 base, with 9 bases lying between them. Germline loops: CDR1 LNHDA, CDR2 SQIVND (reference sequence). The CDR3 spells CASKDVNTGELFF. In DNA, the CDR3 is TGTGCCAGCAAGGACGTGAACACCGGGGAGCTGTTTTTT.

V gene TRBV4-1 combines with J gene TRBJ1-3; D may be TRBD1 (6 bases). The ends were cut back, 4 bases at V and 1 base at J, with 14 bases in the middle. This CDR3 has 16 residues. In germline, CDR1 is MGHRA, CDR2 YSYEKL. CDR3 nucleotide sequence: TGCGCCAGCAGCCCAACCACAGGGTTATCTGGAAACACCATATATTTT. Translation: CASSPTTGLSGNTIYF.

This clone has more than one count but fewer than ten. CDR3: CASSSEGQSPGEAFF. The CDR3 nucleotides are TGTGCCAGCAGTTCGGAGGGACAGTCCCCCGGTGAAGCTTTCTTT. The rearrangement uses TRBV27 and TRBJ1-1; 7 bases are a match to TRBD1. CDR3 size: 15 residues. The ends lost 4 bases at V and 7 bases at J; junction bases unmatched: 12. In germline, CDR1 is MNHEY, CDR2 SMNVEV (reference sequence).

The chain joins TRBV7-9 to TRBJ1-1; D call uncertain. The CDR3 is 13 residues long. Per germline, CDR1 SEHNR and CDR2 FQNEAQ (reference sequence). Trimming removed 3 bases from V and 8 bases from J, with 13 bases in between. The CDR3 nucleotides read TGTGCCAGCAGCTTGCGACTGACCGACGAAGCTTTCTTT. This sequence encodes CASSLRLTDEAFF.

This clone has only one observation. The CDR3 bases are TGTGCCACCAGCAGAGGAGGGACTAGATACAATGAGCAGTTCTTC. Protein sequence: CATSRGGTRYNEQFF. The J gene is TRBJ2-1, the V gene TRBV15, with TRBD2 matching over 8 bases. CDR3 length: 15 amino acids. The junction had 3 bases not matched to a gene; V was cut back by 1 base and J by 4 bases. Per the germline V gene, CDR1 is LNHNV and CDR2 is YYDKDF (reference sequence).

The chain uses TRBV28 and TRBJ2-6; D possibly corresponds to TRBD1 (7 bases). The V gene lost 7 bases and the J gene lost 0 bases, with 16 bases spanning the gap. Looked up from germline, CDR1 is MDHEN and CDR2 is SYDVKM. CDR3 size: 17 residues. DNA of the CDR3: TGTGCCAGCAAGGGGAGGACAGGCCTCTCTGGGGCCAACGTCCTGACTTTC. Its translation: CASKGRTGLSGANVLTF.

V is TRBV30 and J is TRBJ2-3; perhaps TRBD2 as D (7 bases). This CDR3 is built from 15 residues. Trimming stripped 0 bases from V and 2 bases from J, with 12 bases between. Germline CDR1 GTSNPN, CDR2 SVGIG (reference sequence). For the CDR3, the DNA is TGTGCCTGGAGTGTAGGGCGGGGGCCCACAGATACGCAGTATTTT. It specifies CAWSVGRGPTDTQYF.

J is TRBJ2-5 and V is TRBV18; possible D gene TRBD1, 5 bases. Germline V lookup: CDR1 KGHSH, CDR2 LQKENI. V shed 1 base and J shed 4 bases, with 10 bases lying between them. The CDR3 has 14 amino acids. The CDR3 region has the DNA TGTGCCAGCTCACCACAGGGGTACGGAGAGACCCAGTACTTC. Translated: CASSPQGYGETQYF.

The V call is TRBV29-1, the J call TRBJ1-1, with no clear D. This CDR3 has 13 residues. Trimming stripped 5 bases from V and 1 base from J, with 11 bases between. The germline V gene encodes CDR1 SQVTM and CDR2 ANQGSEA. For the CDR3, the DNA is TGCAGCGTTAGGACGGACCAGAACACTGAAGCTTTCTTT. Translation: CSVRTDQNTEAFF. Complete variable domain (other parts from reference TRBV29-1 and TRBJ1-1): SAVISQKPSRDICQRGTSLTIQCQVDSQVTMMFWYRQQPGQSLTLIATANQGSEATYESGFVIDKFPISRPNLTFSTLTVSNMSPEDSSIYLCSVRTDQNTEAFFGQGTRLTVV.

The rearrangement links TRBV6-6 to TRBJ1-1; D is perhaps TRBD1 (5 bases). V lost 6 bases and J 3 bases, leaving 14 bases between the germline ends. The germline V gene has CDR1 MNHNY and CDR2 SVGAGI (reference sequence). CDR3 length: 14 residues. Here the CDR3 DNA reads TGTGCCAGCAGAGAGGGGCGTGGGGACACTGAAGCTTTCTTT. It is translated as CASREGRGDTEAFF.

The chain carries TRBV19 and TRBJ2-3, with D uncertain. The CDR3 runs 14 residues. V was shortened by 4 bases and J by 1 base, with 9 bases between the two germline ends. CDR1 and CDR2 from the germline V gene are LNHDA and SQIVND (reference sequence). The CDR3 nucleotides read TGTGCCAGTAGTACCACCCGCGGCACAGATACGCAGTATTTT. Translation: CASSTTRGTDTQYF.

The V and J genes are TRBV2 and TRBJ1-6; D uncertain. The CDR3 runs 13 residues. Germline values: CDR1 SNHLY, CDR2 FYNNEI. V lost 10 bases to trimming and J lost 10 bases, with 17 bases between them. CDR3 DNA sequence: TGTGCCACCAAAGGTAGTCTCGGGTCACCCCTCCACTTT. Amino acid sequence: CATKGSLGSPLHF. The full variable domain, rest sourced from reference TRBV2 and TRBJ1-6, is EPEVTQTPSHQVTQMGQEVILRCVPISNHLYFYWYRQILGQKVEFLVSFYNNEISEKSEIFDDQFSVERPDGSNFTLKIRSTKLEDSAMYFCATKGSLGSPLHFGNGTRLTVT.

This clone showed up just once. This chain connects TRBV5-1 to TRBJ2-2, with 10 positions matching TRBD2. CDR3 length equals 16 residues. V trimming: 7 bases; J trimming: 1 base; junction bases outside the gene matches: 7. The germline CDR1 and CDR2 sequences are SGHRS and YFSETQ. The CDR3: CASSLLAGENTGELFF. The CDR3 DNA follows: TGCGCCAGCTCACTCCTAGCGGGGGAGAACACCGGGGAGCTGTTTTTT.

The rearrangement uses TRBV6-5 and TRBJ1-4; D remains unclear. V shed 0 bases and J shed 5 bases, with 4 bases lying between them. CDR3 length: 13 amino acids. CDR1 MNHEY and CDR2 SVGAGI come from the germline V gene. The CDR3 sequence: CASSYSKNEKLFF. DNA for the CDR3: TGTGCCAGCAGTTACTCGAAGAATGAAAAACTGTTTTTT.